This T cell receptor beta chain derives from a study of T-cell memory formation after mild COVID-19. About the research overall: Among the donors, TCR clusters were largely specific to each donor. Broader study findings: Most CD4+ clones that shrank were in CM and EM, while CD8+ ones turned up in EMRA.

This clonotype has at least ten counts. The antigen remains unidentified. The authors produced TCR alpha and TCR beta cDNA libraries with sample barcodes and UMIs by 5'RACE using constant-segment primers. TCRdb redid the calling of the 5' RACE reads with MiXCR, one entry per CDR3 protein. This table has approximately 290,000 distinct CDR3 sequences, 15% to 20% appearing once. The CDR3 totals 13 residues. Trimming took 4 bases from V and 6 from J, leaving 13 bases between them. From germline, CDR1 is SGHVS and CDR2 FNYEAQ. The chain recombines TRBV7-6 with TRBJ2-7; D is perhaps TRBD1 (5 bases). This clonotype was sampled from a man between 18 and 29 years old who had mild COVID-19 (a few samples of this study predate the infection). Cell type and time point are not known. The sample taken for sequencing was PBMCs or a T cell subset sorted from them (not recorded which). This CDR3 reads CASSSTHQGEQYF. CDR3 DNA sequence: TGTGCCAGCAGCTCAACCCACCAGGGCGAGCAGTACTTC.